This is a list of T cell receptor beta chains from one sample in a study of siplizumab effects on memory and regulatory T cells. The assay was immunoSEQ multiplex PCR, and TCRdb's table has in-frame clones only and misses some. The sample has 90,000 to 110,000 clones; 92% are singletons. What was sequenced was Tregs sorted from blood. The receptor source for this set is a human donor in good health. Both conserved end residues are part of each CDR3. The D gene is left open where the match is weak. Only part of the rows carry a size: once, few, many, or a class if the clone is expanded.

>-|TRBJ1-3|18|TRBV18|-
CASSPTLSTVFSGNTIYF
TGTGCCAGCTCTCCGACGCTATCGACAGTATTCTCTGGAAACACCATATATTTT
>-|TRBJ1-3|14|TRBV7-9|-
CASSPFRRRDTIYF
TGTGCCAGCAGCCCCTTTAGGCGGAGAGACACCATATATTTT
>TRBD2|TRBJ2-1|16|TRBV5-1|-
CASSLVLAGDYNEQFF
TGCGCCAGCAGCTTGGTCTTAGCGGGGGATTACAATGAGCAGTTCTTC
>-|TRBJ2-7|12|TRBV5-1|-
CASSSPPYEQYF
TGCGCCAGCAGCTCCCCTCCCTACGAGCAGTACTTC
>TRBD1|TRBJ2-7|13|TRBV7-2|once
CASSFRQGYEQYF
TGTGCCAGCAGCTTTCGACAGGGCTACGAGCAGTACTTC
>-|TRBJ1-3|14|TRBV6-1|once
CASRAPSWGNTIYF
TGTGCCAGCAGAGCCCCATCTTGGGGAAACACCATATATTTT
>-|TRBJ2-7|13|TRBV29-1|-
CSVGDTHPYEQYF
TGCAGCGTTGGGGACACGCACCCCTACGAGCAGTACTTC
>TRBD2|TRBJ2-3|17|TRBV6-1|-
CASSGLVTSLSQGTQYF
TGTGCCAGCAGTGGCCTCGTGACTAGCTTATCCCAGGGCACGCAGTATTTT
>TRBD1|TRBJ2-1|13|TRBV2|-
CASNGQGRNEQFF
TGTGCCAGCAACGGACAGGGTCGGAATGAGCAGTTCTTC
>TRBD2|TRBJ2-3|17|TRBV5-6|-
CASSLIGLAGGTDTQYF
TGTGCCAGCAGCTTGATTGGACTAGCGGGGGGCACAGATACGCAGTATTTT
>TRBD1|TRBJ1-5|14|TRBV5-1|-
CASSLTGGTQPQHF
TGCGCCAGCAGCTTAACAGGGGGGACTCAGCCCCAGCATTTT
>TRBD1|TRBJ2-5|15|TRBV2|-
CASSTGTGGGETQYF
TGTGCCAGCAGCACCGGGACAGGGGGGGGTGAGACCCAGTACTTC
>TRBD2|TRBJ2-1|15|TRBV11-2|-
CASSSTSGEYNEQFF
TGTGCCAGCAGCTCCACTAGCGGGGAGTACAATGAGCAGTTCTTC
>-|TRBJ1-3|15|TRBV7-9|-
CASSPRGFRGNTIYF
TGTGCCAGCAGCCCTCGGGGCTTTAGAGGAAACACCATATATTTT
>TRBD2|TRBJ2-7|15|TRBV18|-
CASSPGTSSVYEQYF
TGTGCCAGCTCACCGGGGACTAGCAGCGTTTACGAGCAGTACTTC
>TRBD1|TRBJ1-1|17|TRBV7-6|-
CASSLRQGPKRDPEAFF
TGTGCCAGCAGCCTACGACAGGGCCCTAAACGCGATCCTGAAGCTTTCTTT
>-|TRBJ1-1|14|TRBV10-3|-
CAIMYGPANTEAFF
TGTGCCATCATGTACGGACCTGCAAACACTGAAGCTTTCTTT
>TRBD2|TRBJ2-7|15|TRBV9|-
CASSPGTSGMDEQYF
TGTGCCAGCAGCCCCGGGACTAGCGGGATGGACGAGCAGTACTTC
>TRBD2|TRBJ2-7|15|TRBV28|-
CASSSSGTSGGLQYF
TGTGCCAGCAGTTCCTCCGGGACTAGCGGGGGTTTGCAGTACTTC
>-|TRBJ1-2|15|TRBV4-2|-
CASSRNSASNYGYTF
TGTGCCAGCAGCCGGAACAGCGCATCTAACTATGGCTACACCTTC
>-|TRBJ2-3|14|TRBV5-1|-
CASSLRVGADTQYF
TGCGCCAGCAGTCTTAGGGTAGGCGCAGATACGCAGTATTTT
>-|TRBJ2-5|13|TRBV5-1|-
CASSLAPQETQYF
TGCGCCAGCAGCTTGGCACCTCAAGAGACCCAGTACTTC
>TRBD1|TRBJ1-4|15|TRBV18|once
CASSPTGTGNEKLFF
TGTGCCAGCTCACCAACCGGGACAGGCAATGAAAAACTGTTTTTT
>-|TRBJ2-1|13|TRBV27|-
CASATRGSREQFF
TGTGCCAGTGCGACTCGAGGGTCGCGGGAGCAGTTCTTC
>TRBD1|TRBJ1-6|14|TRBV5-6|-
CASSRDSYNSPLHF
TGTGCCAGCAGCAGGGACAGCTATAATTCACCCCTCCACTTT
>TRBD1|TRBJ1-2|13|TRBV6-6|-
CASRETGGYGYTF
TGTGCCAGCAGGGAGACAGGGGGCTATGGCTACACCTTC
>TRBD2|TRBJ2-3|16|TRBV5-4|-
CASSPRGAGDTDTQYF
TGTGCCAGCAGCCCCCGTGGAGCGGGGGACACAGATACGCAGTATTTT
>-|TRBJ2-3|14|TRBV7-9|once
CASSLGQMGGTQYF
TGTGCCAGCAGCTTAGGACAGATGGGCGGAACGCAGTATTTT
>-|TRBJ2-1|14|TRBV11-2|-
CASSLDWAYNEQFF
TGTGCCAGCAGCCTGGATTGGGCATACAATGAGCAGTTCTTC
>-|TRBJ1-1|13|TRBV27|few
CASSLLVGHEAFF
TGTGCCAGCAGTTTACTCGTCGGCCATGAAGCTTTCTTT
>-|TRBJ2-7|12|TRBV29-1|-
CSVAAGTYEQYF
TGCAGCGTTGCGGCCGGCACCTACGAGCAGTACTTC
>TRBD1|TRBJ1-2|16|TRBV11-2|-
CASSLVTGGAGYGYTF
TGTGCCAGCAGCTTAGTGACAGGGGGCGCCGGCTATGGCTACACCTTC
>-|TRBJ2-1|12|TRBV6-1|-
CASSTQGYEQFF
TGTGCCAGCAGTACCCAGGGGTATGAGCAGTTCTTC
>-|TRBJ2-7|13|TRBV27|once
CARGAGDSYEQYF
TGTGCCAGGGGGGCAGGGGACTCCTACGAGCAGTACTTC
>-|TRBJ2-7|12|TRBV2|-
CASRQYSYEQYF
TGTGCCAGCAGACAGTACTCCTACGAGCAGTACTTC
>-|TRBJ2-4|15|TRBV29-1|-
CSVHAASDAKNIQYF
TGCAGCGTCCACGCGGCGTCGGACGCCAAAAACATTCAGTACTTC
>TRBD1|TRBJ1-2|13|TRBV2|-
CASRGGQGAGYTF
TGTGCCAGCAGGGGGGGACAGGGTGCCGGCTACACCTTC
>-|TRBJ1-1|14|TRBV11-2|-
CASSSYFGGAEAFF
TGTGCCAGCAGCTCCTATTTTGGGGGGGCTGAAGCTTTCTTT
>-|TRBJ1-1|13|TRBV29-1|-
CSVEGFIGTEAFF
TGCAGCGTTGAAGGTTTCATCGGTACTGAAGCTTTCTTT
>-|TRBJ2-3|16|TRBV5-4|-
CASSRAGTQSTDTQYF
TGTGCCAGCAGCCGAGCCGGGACTCAAAGCACAGATACGCAGTATTTT
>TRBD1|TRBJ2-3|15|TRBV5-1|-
CASSHKQGGTDTQYF
TGCGCCAGCAGCCACAAACAGGGGGGCACAGATACGCAGTATTTT
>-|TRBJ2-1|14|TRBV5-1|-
CASSLAFSTRDQFF
TGCGCCAGCAGCTTGGCCTTCTCGACAAGGGATCAGTTCTTC
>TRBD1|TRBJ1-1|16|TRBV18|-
CASSPTGGRMNTEAFF
TGTGCCAGCTCACCTACAGGGGGCAGGATGAACACTGAAGCTTTCTTT
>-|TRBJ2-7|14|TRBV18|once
CASSPQGSSYEQYF
TGTGCCAGCTCACCCCAGGGGAGCTCCTACGAGCAGTACTTC
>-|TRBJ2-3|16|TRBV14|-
CASSQVGGVNTDTQYF
TGTGCCAGCAGCCAAGTGGGGGGAGTTAACACAGATACGCAGTATTTT
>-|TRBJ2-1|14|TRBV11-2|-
CASSRSDPYNEQFF
TGTGCCAGCAGCCGGAGCGATCCCTACAATGAGCAGTTCTTC
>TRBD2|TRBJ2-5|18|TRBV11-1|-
CASSLPIAGGGIEQTQYF
TGTGCCAGCAGCCTACCAATAGCGGGGGGTGGAATCGAGCAGACCCAGTACTTC
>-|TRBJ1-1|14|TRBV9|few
CASSVVPKGVEAFF
TGTGCCAGCAGCGTAGTTCCAAAAGGGGTTGAAGCTTTCTTT
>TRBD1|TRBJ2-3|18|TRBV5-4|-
CASSSGQGFSVSTDTQYF
TGTGCCAGCAGCTCGGGACAGGGGTTTTCCGTTAGCACAGATACGCAGTATTTT
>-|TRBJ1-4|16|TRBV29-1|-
CSAQGPGTEIGEKLFF
TGCAGCGCCCAGGGACCGGGAACTGAAATCGGCGAAAAACTGTTTTTT
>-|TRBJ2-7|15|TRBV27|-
CASSVRPWGSYEQYF
TGTGCCAGCAGCGTACGCCCATGGGGGTCCTACGAGCAGTACTTC
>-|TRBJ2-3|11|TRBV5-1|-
CASRSTDTQYF
TGCGCCAGCCGCAGTACAGATACGCAGTATTTT
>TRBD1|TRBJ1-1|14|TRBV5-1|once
CASRGGQAYTEAFF
TGCGCCAGCAGGGGGGGACAGGCGTACACTGAAGCTTTCTTT
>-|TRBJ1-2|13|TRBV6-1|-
CASKFPGRYGYTF
TGTGCCAGCAAGTTTCCAGGGCGCTATGGCTACACCTTC
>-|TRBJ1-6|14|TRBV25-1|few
CASRKRADNSPLHF
TGTGCCAGCAGGAAGAGGGCAGATAATTCACCCCTCCACTTT
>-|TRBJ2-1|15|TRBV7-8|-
CASSLAGAQGNEQFF
TGTGCCAGCAGCTTAGCGGGGGCCCAGGGCAATGAGCAGTTCTTC
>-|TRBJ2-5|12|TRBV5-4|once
CASSLGGATQYF
TGTGCCAGCAGCTTGGGCGGGGCGACCCAGTACTTC